Sequencing of this T cell receptor (beta chain) was carried out in a study of T cell changes during pregnancy in multiple sclerosis. CDR3 length: 13 residues. V dropped 2 bases and J dropped 6 bases, with 12 bases sitting between them. Per germline, CDR1 GTSNPN and CDR2 SVGIG (reference sequence). The method was immunoSEQ multiplex PCR; TCRdb's version includes in-frame clones alone and lacks a portion of them. The data contain tens of thousands of clones, around 93% of them singletons. The chain combines TRBV30 with TRBJ2-3; D possibly corresponds to TRBD1 (6 bases). This clonotype was sampled from a female donor with multiple sclerosis, enrolled in a pregnancy study. This specimen consisted of peripheral blood, obtained before pregnancy. DNA of the CDR3: TGTGCCTGGAGTCCCGGACAGTGGGATACGCAGTATTTT. Its translation: CAWSPGQWDTQYF.